This TCR beta chain was identified in a study of T cell changes during pregnancy in multiple sclerosis. This CDR3 contains 13 residues. The ends lost 0 bases at V and 10 bases at J; junction bases unmatched: 4. CDR1 is MNHEY and CDR2 is SMNVEV in the germline V gene (reference sequence). The data were produced by immunoSEQ multiplex PCR, yet TCRdb's version contains in-frame clones alone and is incomplete. There are more than 25,000 clones in the sample; 87% occur only once, and approximately 8.7% lies in the top ten. This sample comprised CD8+ T cells from peripheral blood mononuclear cells, obtained in the first trimester of pregnancy. V gene TRBV27 combines with J gene TRBJ1-1; TRBD1 matches at 8 bases. The sequence was obtained from a female donor with multiple sclerosis, enrolled in a pregnancy study. CDR3: CASSLSLGQGAFF. The CDR3 DNA reads as TGTGCCAGCAGTTTATCCTTAGGACAGGGAGCTTTCTTT.